This T cell receptor (beta chain) emerged from a study of post-analysis software for immune sequencing data. Study-wide results and limits: Significantly lower normalized Chao1 diversity was seen in multiple sclerosis patients than in controls. Controls showed lower frequencies than patients for several TRBV segments, and TRBV5-6, TRBV5-1 and TRBV20-1 were among these.

Unique molecular identifiers featured in each of the TCR beta cDNA libraries. TCRdb recomputed calls from the PCR reads with MiXCR, one row per CDR3 protein. The sample consists of hundreds of thousands of distinct CDR3 sequences, 25% to 30% of them appearing once. Only a few counts were recorded for this clonotype. The antigen remains unidentified. Mismatch with germline at one junction end may stem from a read error. Per the germline V gene, CDR1 is SGHTA and CDR2 is FQGNSA. This CDR3 has 15 residues. This clonotype was obtained from a girl aged 5 to 17 with multiple sclerosis. The genes are TRBV7-2 and TRBJ2-7; a possible D gene is TRBD2 (5 bases). The sample comprised blood. The CDR3 DNA follows: TGTGCCAGCAGCTTACTTGGTTCTAGCTCCTATGAGCAGTACTTC. Protein product: CASSLLGSSSYEQYF.